This is a list of T cell receptor beta chains from one sample in a study of metastatic and nonmetastatic thyroid tumors. TCRdb re-processed the PCR reads through MiXCR. Counted here are tens of thousands of clones, around 14% occurring once; the ten biggest clones make up about 20%. The sequencing sample was made of blood. All receptors derive from a female donor with papillary thyroid cancer or a benign thyroid nodule (not recorded which). Some clones in this sample may be carry-over from other donors' samples. The CDR3 runs from the conserved cysteine through the conserved F or W. The order of the fields is J gene, V gene, CDR3 protein.

>TRBJ1-5|TRBV28
CASSLDRANSNQPQHF
>TRBJ1-1|TRBV6-1
CAAAPTTPNTEAFF
>TRBJ2-3|TRBV9
CASSVWGGPTDTQYF
>TRBJ2-7|TRBV5-1
CASSRDITYEQYF
>TRBJ1-5|TRBV15
CATSTEGQPSNQPQHF
>TRBJ2-1|TRBV5-1
CASSRAESGPYNEQFF
>TRBJ2-7|TRBV18
CASSPGQGPVNEQYF
>TRBJ2-1|TRBV4-1
CASSQALAGGPYNEQFF
>TRBJ1-2|TRBV7-9
CASSSRGSIHYGYTF
>TRBJ1-1|TRBV6-1
CASRLSAGTEAFF
>TRBJ1-2|TRBV5-1
CASSPRTGGARSGYTF
>TRBJ2-5|TRBV6-1
CATLRNQRETQYF
>TRBJ2-1|TRBV3-1
CASSPNGRGEQFF
>TRBJ1-1|TRBV12-3/TRBV12-4
CASSFLGQNTEAFF
>TRBJ1-1|TRBV20-1
CSARDLGPNTEAFF
>TRBJ1-3|TRBV30
CAWGAGSFSGNTIYF
>TRBJ1-1|TRBV9
CASSPQDREVITEAFF
>TRBJ2-1|TRBV19
CASSIVGTSVSSYNEQFF
>TRBJ2-7|TRBV6-6
CASSYSQGSYEQYF
>TRBJ2-2|TRBV19
CASSRGGPGELFF
>TRBJ2-6|TRBV11-2
CASSAGHGVSGANVLTF
>TRBJ2-1|TRBV5-8
CASSHVPGLGDEQFF